Sequencing of this TCR beta chain was carried out in a study of CD8 T cells in ankylosing spondylitis. Germline CDR1 and CDR2: MGHDK and SYGVNS. The length of the CDR3 is 13 residues. V lost 4 bases and J 8 bases, leaving 13 bases between the germline ends. Many counts were recorded for this clonotype. No antigen is known for it. Study-wide points: Earlier authors reported some of these motif variants in reactive arthritis synovial fluid and blood. Within ankylosing spondylitis blood, a TCR beta motif made up of seven to nine highly homologous variants appeared to be characteristic.

Generation of TCR beta libraries employed quantitative 5'-RACE incorporating molecular barcodes. TCRdb processed the 5' RACE reads anew with MiXCR; each CDR3 protein has one entry. The sample lists some 130,000 distinct CDR3 sequences; 8% to 9% were seen once. The rearrangement uses TRBV25-1 and TRBJ2-3; D is uncertain. This clonotype was obtained from a male donor with ankylosing spondylitis. The sequenced sample was synovial fluid, either unsorted or a sorted T cell fraction (not recorded which). The CDR3 reads CASSGSKAGTQYF. Here the CDR3 DNA reads TGTGCCAGCAGTGGGTCGAAGGCTGGTACGCAGTATTTT.